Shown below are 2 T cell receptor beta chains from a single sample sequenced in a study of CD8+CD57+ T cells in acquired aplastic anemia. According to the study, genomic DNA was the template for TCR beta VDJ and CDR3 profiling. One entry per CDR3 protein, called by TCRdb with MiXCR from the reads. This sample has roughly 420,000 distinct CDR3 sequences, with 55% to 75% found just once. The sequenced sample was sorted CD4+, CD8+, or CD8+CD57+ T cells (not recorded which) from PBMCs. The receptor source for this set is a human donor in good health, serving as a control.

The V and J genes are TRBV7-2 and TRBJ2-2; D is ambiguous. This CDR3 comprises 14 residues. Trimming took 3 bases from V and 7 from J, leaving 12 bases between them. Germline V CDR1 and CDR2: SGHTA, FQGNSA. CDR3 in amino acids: CASSFPGLGGELFF. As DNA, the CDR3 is TGTGCCAGCAGCTTTCCGGGCCTCGGCGGGGAGCTGTTTTTT.

As DNA, the CDR3 is TGTGCCAGTAGTGTTGTCGGGCTTGAGGAGACCCAGTACTTC. This codes for CASSVVGLEETQYF. The genes are TRBV19 and TRBJ2-5; D gene ambiguous. The length of the CDR3 is 14 residues. The germline gives CDR1 LNHDA, CDR2 SQIVND (reference sequence). V lost 5 bases to trimming and J lost 5 bases, with 15 bases between them.